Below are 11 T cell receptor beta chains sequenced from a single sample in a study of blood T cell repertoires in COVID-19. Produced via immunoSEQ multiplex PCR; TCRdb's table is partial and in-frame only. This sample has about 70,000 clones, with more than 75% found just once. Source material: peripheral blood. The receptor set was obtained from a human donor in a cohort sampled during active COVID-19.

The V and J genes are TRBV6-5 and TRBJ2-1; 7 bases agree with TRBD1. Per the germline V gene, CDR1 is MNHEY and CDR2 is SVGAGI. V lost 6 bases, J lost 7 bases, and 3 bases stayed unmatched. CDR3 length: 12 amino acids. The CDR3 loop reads CASRDRRNEQFF. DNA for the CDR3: TGTGCCAGCAGGGACAGGCGAAATGAGCAGTTCTTC.

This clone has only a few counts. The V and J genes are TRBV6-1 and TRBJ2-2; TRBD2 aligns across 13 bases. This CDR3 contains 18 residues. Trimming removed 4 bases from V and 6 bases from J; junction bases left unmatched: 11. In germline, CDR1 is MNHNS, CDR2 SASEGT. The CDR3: CASSGRGLAGDSPGELFF. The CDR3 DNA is TGTGCCAGCAGTGGCCGTGGACTAGCGGGAGACTCTCCCGGGGAGCTGTTTTTT.

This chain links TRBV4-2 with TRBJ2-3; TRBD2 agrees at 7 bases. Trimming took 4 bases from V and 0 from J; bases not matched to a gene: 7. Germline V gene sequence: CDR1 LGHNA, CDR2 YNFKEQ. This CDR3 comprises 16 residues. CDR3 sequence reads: CASSPNSAGSTDTQYF. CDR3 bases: TGTGCCAGCAGCCCCAACTCAGCGGGGAGCACAGATACGCAGTATTTT.

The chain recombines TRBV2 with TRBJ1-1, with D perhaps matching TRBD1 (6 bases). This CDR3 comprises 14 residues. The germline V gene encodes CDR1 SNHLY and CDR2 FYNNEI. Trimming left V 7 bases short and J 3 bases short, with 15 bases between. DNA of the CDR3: TGTGCCAGCATATTAGGGGGTGGGTACACTGAAGCTTTCTTT. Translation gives CASILGGGYTEAFF.

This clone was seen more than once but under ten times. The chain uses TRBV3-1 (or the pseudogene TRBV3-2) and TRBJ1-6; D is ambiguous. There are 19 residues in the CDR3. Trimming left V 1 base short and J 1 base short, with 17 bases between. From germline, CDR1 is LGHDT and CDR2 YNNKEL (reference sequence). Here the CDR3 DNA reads TGTGCCAGCAGCCAAGTATTAAATCTGGGAGGATCCTATAATTCACCCCTCCACTTT. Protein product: CASSQVLNLGGSYNSPLHF.

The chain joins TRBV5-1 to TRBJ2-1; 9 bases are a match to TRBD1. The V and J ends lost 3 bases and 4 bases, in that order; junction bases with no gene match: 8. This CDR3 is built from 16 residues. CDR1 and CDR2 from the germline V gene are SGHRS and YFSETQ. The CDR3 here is CASSWLAGTGYNEQFF. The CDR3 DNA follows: TGCGCCAGCAGCTGGTTAGCCGGGACAGGGTACAATGAGCAGTTCTTC.

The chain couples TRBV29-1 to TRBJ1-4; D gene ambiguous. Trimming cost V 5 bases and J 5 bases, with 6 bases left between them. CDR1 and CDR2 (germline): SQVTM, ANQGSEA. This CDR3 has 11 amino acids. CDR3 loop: CSVYENEKLFF. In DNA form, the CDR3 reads TGCAGCGTTTACGAGAATGAAAAACTGTTTTTT.

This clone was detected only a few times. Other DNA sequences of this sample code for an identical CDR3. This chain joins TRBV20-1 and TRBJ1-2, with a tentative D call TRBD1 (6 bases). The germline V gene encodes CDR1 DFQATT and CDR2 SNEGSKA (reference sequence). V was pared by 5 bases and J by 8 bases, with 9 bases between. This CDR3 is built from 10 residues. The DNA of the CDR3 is TGCAGTGCTCCTGGGGGCGGCTACACCTTC. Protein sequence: CSAPGGGYTF.

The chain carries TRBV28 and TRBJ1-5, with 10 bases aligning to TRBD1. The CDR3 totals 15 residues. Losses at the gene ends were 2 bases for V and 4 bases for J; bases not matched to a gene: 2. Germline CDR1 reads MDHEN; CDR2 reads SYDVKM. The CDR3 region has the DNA TGTGCCAGCAGTTTAGGGACAGGGGTAAATCAGCCCCAGCATTTT. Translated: CASSLGTGVNQPQHF.

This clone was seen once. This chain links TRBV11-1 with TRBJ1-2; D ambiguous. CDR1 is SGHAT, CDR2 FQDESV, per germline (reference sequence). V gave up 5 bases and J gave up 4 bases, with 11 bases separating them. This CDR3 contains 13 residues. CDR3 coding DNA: TGTGCCAGCAGCCACAACAGCTCCTATGGCTACACCTTC. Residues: CASSHNSSYGYTF.

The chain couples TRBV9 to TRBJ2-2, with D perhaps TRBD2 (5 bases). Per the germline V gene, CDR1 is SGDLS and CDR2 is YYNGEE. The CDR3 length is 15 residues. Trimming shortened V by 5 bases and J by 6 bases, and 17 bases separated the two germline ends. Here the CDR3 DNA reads TGTGCCAGCAGGGGAGCCCACCACTCCGCCGGGGAGCTGTTTTTT. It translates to CASRGAHHSAGELFF.